One sample yielded the 32 T cell receptor beta chains listed below, sequenced in a study of T cell repertoires in cytomegalovirus infection. These TCRs are of unknown antigen specificity. TCRdb reprocessed the reads with MiXCR, giving one entry per CDR3 protein. The data show hundreds of thousands of distinct CDR3 sequences, with around 30% seen just once and over 13% held by the top ten. The input for sequencing was cultured CD8+ T cells from PBMCs, taken from culture after CMV antigen stimulation. The receptors were sampled from a human donor in good health (CMV status not recorded). Some clones in this sample may be carry-over from other donors' samples.

V gene TRBV19 combines with J gene TRBJ1-1; the match to TRBD1 covers 10 bases. V lost 8 bases to trimming and J lost 8 bases; unmatched junction nucleotides: 2. Looked up from germline, CDR1 is LNHDA and CDR2 is SQIVND (reference sequence). The CDR3 runs 11 residues. The CDR3 loop reads CASWTGGEAFF. The CDR3 DNA follows: TGTGCCAGTTGGACAGGGGGGGAAGCTTTCTTT.

This clonotype appeared a few times. The rearrangement joins TRBV11-2 to TRBJ2-1, with D perhaps matching TRBD1 (6 bases). V was clipped by 1 base and J by 7 bases, with 29 bases between them. Germline CDR1 reads SGHAT; CDR2 reads FQNNGV. The CDR3 contains 20 residues. The CDR3 sequence is CASSLGGIRVAGAPGNEQFF. The CDR3 DNA follows: TGTGCCAGCAGCTTAGGGGGGATAAGGGTCGCAGGGGCACCTGGGAATGAGCAGTTCTTC.

This rearrangement joins TRBV19 to TRBJ1-5; 8 nucleotides agree with TRBD1. Germline V CDR1 and CDR2: LNHDA, SQIVND (reference sequence). Unmatched junction bases numbered 17, after V lost 9 bases and J lost 4 bases. This CDR3 region has 17 residues. The CDR3 loop is CASQDLIGQGVNQPQHF. CDR3 nucleotide sequence: TGTGCCAGCCAAGATCTGATCGGACAGGGTGTAAATCAGCCCCAGCATTTT.

This clonotype was counted at least ten times. CDR3 amino acids: CASSSAGGLSYEQYF. CDR3 nucleotide sequence: TGTGCCAGCAGCTCTGCCGGGGGGCTCTCCTACGAGCAGTACTTC. The chain joins TRBV7-6 to TRBJ2-7; possibly TRBD2 for D (7 bases). This CDR3 is built from 15 residues. The V end lost 4 bases, the J end lost 0 bases, and 13 bases lay between the germline ends. CDR1 SGHVS and CDR2 FNYEAQ come from the germline V gene.

This clonotype appeared once. The V and J genes are TRBV5-1 and TRBJ1-1, with D possibly TRBD1 on 5 matching bases. The CDR3 contains 16 residues. V shed 0 bases and J shed 0 bases, with 12 bases lying between them. CDR1 SGHRS and CDR2 YFSETQ come from the germline V gene. Here the CDR3 DNA reads TGCGCCAGCAGCTTGGCCAATAAGGGGATGAACACTGAAGCTTTCTTT. Protein: CASSLANKGMNTEAFF.

This clonotype occurred many times. The chain joins TRBV7-2 to TRBJ2-5; D gene ambiguous. The germline V gene has CDR1 SGHTA and CDR2 FQGNSA. V was pared by 2 bases and J by 0 bases, with 4 bases between. The CDR3 loop spans 13 amino acids. The CDR3 reads CASSLRYQETQYF. The CDR3 region has the DNA TGTGCCAGCAGCTTAAGGTACCAAGAGACCCAGTACTTC.

This clonotype was seen more than once but under ten times. V is TRBV7-9 and J is TRBJ1-6; 10 nucleotides line up with TRBD1. V was clipped by 5 bases and J by 10 bases; unmatched bases: 14. This CDR3 region has 17 residues. Per the germline V gene, CDR1 is SEHNR and CDR2 is FQNEAQ (reference sequence). The DNA for the CDR3 is TGTGCCAGCAGCCCCAAAATGGGGACAGGGGTCTTATCACCCCTCCACTTT. Residues: CASSPKMGTGVLSPLHF.

This clonotype occurred many times. A read error may account for a junction end that differs from germline. This chain links TRBV6-1 with TRBJ1-1; unclear D gene. The CDR3 has 12 residues. Germline V gives CDR1 MNHNS, CDR2 SASEGT. The chain's CDR3 is CASSEGTRTPHF. The CDR3 region has the DNA TGTGCCAGCAGTGAAGGAACTAGAACTCCCCACTTT.

This clonotype showed up just a few times. The rearrangement links TRBV29-1 to TRBJ2-1, with TRBD1 matching over 8 bases. This CDR3 region has 14 residues. The germline V gene has CDR1 SQVTM and CDR2 ANQGSEA. The V and J ends lost 4 bases and 2 bases, in that order; junction bases with no gene match: 4. The CDR3 protein is CSVGPGQAYNEQFF. DNA for the CDR3: TGCAGCGTTGGGCCGGGACAGGCCTACAATGAGCAGTTCTTC.

This clonotype was observed many times. CDR3 sequence reads: CASGLVRRGGYNEQFF. CDR3 bases: TGTGCTAGTGGTTTGGTACGGCGCGGGGGGTACAATGAGCAGTTCTTC. J is TRBJ2-1 and V is TRBV12-5; 8 nucleotides align to TRBD2. CDR3 length: 16 residues. Trimming cost V 0 bases and J 4 bases; bases outside gene matches: 5. CDR1 and CDR2 from the germline V gene are LGHNT and FRNRAP.

The chain links TRBV6-1 to TRBJ2-5, with 7 bases fitting TRBD1. CDR3 size: 13 residues. Trimming at V came to 6 bases and at J to 4 bases, leaving 5 bases not matched to a gene. CDR1 and CDR2 from the germline V gene are MNHNS and SASEGT. The CDR3 DNA reads as TGTGCCAGCAGAGACAGGGTCGGAGAGACCCAGTACTTC. Its protein product is CASRDRVGETQYF.

The chain links TRBV3-1 to TRBJ2-4; 7 positions match TRBD1. Germline V gene sequence: CDR1 LGHDT, CDR2 YNNKEL (reference sequence). The CDR3 totals 17 residues. V dropped 2 bases and J dropped 1; count of bases not matched to a gene: 8. Here the CDR3 reads CASSQSRGTVAKNIQYF. CDR3 sequence (DNA): TGTGCCAGCAGCCAATCCAGGGGGACGGTCGCCAAAAACATTCAGTACTTC.

This clonotype was counted only a few times. The chain combines TRBV6-2 or TRBV6-3 with TRBJ2-1; the match to TRBD1 covers 10 bases. Germline CDR1 MNHEY, CDR2 SVGEGT. The V segment lost 7 bases and the J segment 0 bases; nucleotides outside the gene matches: 9. This CDR3 is built from 17 residues. The CDR3 is CASTEGWTGGSYNEQFF. The CDR3 DNA follows: TGTGCCAGCACCGAGGGTTGGACAGGGGGCTCCTACAATGAGCAGTTCTTC.

The chain is built from TRBV14 and TRBJ1-2, with D possibly being TRBD1 (5 bases). Looked up from germline, CDR1 is SGHDN and CDR2 is FVKESK. V lost 1 base to trimming and J lost 8 bases, with 11 bases between them. The CDR3 covers 13 residues. In nucleotides, the CDR3 is TGTGCCAGCAGCCAAGTTAGGAGGGACGGCTACACCTTC. Amino acid sequence: CASSQVRRDGYTF.

This rearrangement joins TRBV10-3 to TRBJ2-7; TRBD1 is a possible D gene (6 bases). With 0 bases removed from V and 2 bases from J, the gap between germline ends came to 14 bases. Germline assignment: CDR1 ENHRY and CDR2 SYGVKD. This CDR3 comprises 16 residues. CDR3 amino acids: CAISESTRDNPYEQYF. The CDR3 bases are TGTGCCATCAGTGAGTCGACCCGGGACAACCCCTACGAGCAGTACTTC.

The sample holds a few counts of this clonotype. The genes are TRBV6-1 and TRBJ2-5, with 7 bases matching TRBD2. Germline V CDR1 and CDR2: MNHNS, SASEGT. The CDR3 contains 15 residues. V gave up 1 base and J gave up 2 bases; unmatched junction bases: 4. The CDR3 DNA is TGTGCCAGCAGTGAAGTAGGACTAGGGCAAGAGACCCAGTACTTC. It yields the protein CASSEVGLGQETQYF.

This clonotype occurred many times. The J gene is TRBJ1-2, the V gene TRBV12-3 or TRBV12-4, with no clear D. V was pared by 3 bases and J by 3 bases, with 20 bases between. The CDR3 runs 17 residues. CDR3 sequence: CASSFDTYFLVDYGYTF. The CDR3 bases are TGTGCCAGCAGTTTCGACACTTACTTTCTTGTCGACTATGGCTACACCTTC.

In this sample, this clonotype turned up a few times. This rearrangement joins TRBV19 to TRBJ2-5, with TRBD2 identical over 9 bases. Germline CDR1 and CDR2: LNHDA and SQIVND (reference sequence). CDR3 size: 15 residues. V shed 7 bases and J 4 bases; nucleotides not matched to a gene: 10. The CDR3 DNA reads as TGTGCCAGTAACCCCCAAGCGGGGGGCCTAGAGACCCAGTACTTC. It encodes CASNPQAGGLETQYF.

The chain is built from TRBV5-1 and TRBJ2-1, with D tentatively TRBD1 (6 bases). V dropped 3 bases and J dropped 0 bases, with 13 bases sitting between them. This CDR3 comprises 16 residues. CDR1 SGHRS and CDR2 YFSETQ come from the germline V gene. The CDR3 sequence is CASSSQGPSSYNEQFF. The CDR3, as DNA: TGCGCCAGCAGCTCACAGGGCCCCAGCTCCTACAATGAGCAGTTCTTC.

The V gene is TRBV5-6, the J gene TRBJ2-7; D perhaps matches TRBD2 (5 bases). CDR1 SGHDT and CDR2 YYEEEE come from the germline V gene. The CDR3 runs to 15 residues. The CDR3 coding sequence is TGTGCCAGCAGCTTGGACGGGGAAAGATTCCACGAGCAGCACGTC. It is translated as CASSLDGERFHEQHV.

Many counts were recorded for this clonotype. This chain links TRBV7-2 with TRBJ2-7, with D uncertain. The CDR3 spans 11 residues. V was trimmed by 5 bases and J by 0 bases, leaving 2 bases between them. Germline values: CDR1 SGHTA, CDR2 FQGNSA. The CDR3 coding sequence is TGTGCCAGCAGCGCCTCCTACGAGCAGTACTTC. This encodes CASSASYEQYF.

The genes are TRBV5-4 and TRBJ1-6, with D possibly matching TRBD1 (5 bases). V gave up 5 bases and J gave up 8 bases, with 14 bases separating them. The length of the CDR3 is 14 residues. Germline V gene sequence: CDR1 SGHNT, CDR2 YYREEE (reference sequence). CDR3 nucleotide sequence: TGTGCCAGCAGTGCTGAGGGGATGGATTCACCCCTCCACTTT. Translation: CASSAEGMDSPLHF.

This clonotype was observed many times. The chain combines TRBV12-3 or TRBV12-4 with TRBJ2-2; possible D gene TRBD2, 6 bases. This CDR3 spans 14 amino acids. The V end lost 1 base, the J end lost 5 bases, and 8 bases lay between the germline ends. DNA for the CDR3: TGTGCCAGCAGTTTAGTCCGGGAGACCGGGGAGCTGTTTTTT. Amino acids: CASSLVRETGELFF.

Comments on this clonotype: A much larger clone lies a single base off, so this may be a read error. This sequence joins TRBV7-3 and TRBJ2-1, with 8 bases that match TRBD1. CDR3 length: 15 residues. Germline V gene lookup returns CDR1 SGHTA and CDR2 FQGTGA. The CDR3 nucleotides are TGTGCCAGCAGCCCCTCAGGGGGCGTCTACAAAGAGCAGTTCTTC. Translation gives CASSPSGGVYKEQFF.

The chain joins TRBV7-9 to TRBJ2-2, with D unresolved. The CDR3 totals 13 residues. Per the germline V gene, CDR1 is SEHNR and CDR2 is FQNEAQ (reference sequence). Trimming took 5 bases from V and 9 from J, leaving 13 bases between them. The CDR3 spells CASSPRSGRELFF. The CDR3 nucleotides are TGTGCCAGCAGCCCCCGGAGTGGGCGGGAGCTGTTTTTT.

The gene calls are TRBV10-3 and TRBJ2-7; no firm D call. V lost 0 bases and J 5 bases, leaving 8 bases between the germline ends. There are 13 residues in the CDR3. The V gene's germline CDR1 is ENHRY and CDR2 SYGVKD. The CDR3 DNA sequence: TGTGCCATCAGTGAGTCGGGGTACCACGAGCAGTACGTC. This sequence encodes CAISESGYHEQYV.

This clonotype was counted many times. This chain links TRBV7-9 with TRBJ2-1, with 7 bases identical to TRBD1. V lost 5 bases and J lost 4; bases outside the gene matches: 8. The CDR3 has 15 amino acids. Looked up from germline, CDR1 is SEHNR and CDR2 is FQNEAQ (reference sequence). CDR3 in DNA: TGTGCCAGCAGCCCCTCTCGGGACAGATACAATGAGCAGTTCTTC. This sequence encodes CASSPSRDRYNEQFF.

In its sample, this clonotype was seen a few times. The chain couples TRBV7-9 to TRBJ2-3; perhaps TRBD1 as D (6 bases). This CDR3 is built from 15 residues. V was cut by 6 bases and J by 2 bases, with 15 bases left in between. Germline CDR1 and CDR2: SEHNR and FQNEAQ (reference sequence). The CDR3 is CASRPSDRSTDTQYF. The CDR3 DNA follows: TGTGCCAGCAGACCGAGTGACAGGTCCACAGATACGCAGTATTTT. The full variable domain, rest sourced from reference TRBV7-9 and TRBJ2-3, is DTGVSQNPRHKITKRGQNVTFRCDPISEHNRLYWYRQTLGQGPEFLTYFQNEAQLEKSRLLSDRFSAERPKGSFSTLEIQRTEQGDSAMYLCASRPSDRSTDTQYFGPGTRLTVL.

The chain is built from TRBV4-1 and TRBJ2-5; weak D call: TRBD2 (7 bases). Germline CDR1 and CDR2: MGHRA and YSYEKL. V was pared by 3 bases and J by 5 bases, with 16 bases between. CDR3 length: 15 residues. The CDR3 region is CASSHARGRGETQYF. In DNA, the CDR3 is TGCGCCAGCAGCCACGCACGAGGGAGGGGGGAGACCCAGTACTTC.

A remark on this clonotype: This may stem from a read error, because a much larger clone lies one nucleotide away. V is TRBV7-2 and J is TRBJ2-1; TRBD2 agrees at 8 bases. Per the germline V gene, CDR1 is SGHTA and CDR2 is FQGNSA. The CDR3 runs 14 residues. The CDR3 loop is CANSLIAGPNEQFF. In DNA, the CDR3 is TGTGCCAACAGCTTAATAGCGGGACCCAATGAGCAGTTCTTC. The entire variable domain, with the rest obtained from reference TRBV7-2 and TRBJ2-1, is as follows: GAGVSQSPSNKVTEKGKDVELRCDPISGHTALYWYRQSLGQGLEFLIYFQGNSAPDKSGLPSDRFSAERTGGSVSTLTIQRTQQEDSAVYLCANSLIAGPNEQFFGPGTRLTVL.

Only a few counts were recorded for this clonotype. The chain combines TRBV28 with TRBJ2-5; no reliable D call. V shed 7 bases and J shed 1 base, with 16 bases lying between them. The CDR3 has 15 residues. Per germline, CDR1 MDHEN and CDR2 SYDVKM. The CDR3 loop is CASKTDLSIQETQYF. CDR3 in DNA: TGTGCCAGCAAAACAGACTTATCTATCCAAGAGACCCAGTACTTC.

This clonotype was picked up one time. This chain connects TRBV27 to TRBJ2-2; D is unresolved. The CDR3 consists of 14 residues. Looked up from germline, CDR1 is MNHEY and CDR2 is SMNVEV (reference sequence). The V end was cut by 10 bases, the J end by 1 base, with 13 bases between. CDR3 sequence (DNA): TGTGCCACTAGGCCAGGTTGGAACACCGGGGAGCTGTTTTTT. As protein: CATRPGWNTGELFF.